The 11 T cell receptor beta chains reported below all come from one sample, sequenced in a study of OX40 agonist ivuxolimab in advanced cancers. Data came from immunoSEQ multiplex PCR; TCRdb stores just in-frame clones and leaves some out. The table includes around 84,000 clones, 90% to 95% detected once. This specimen consisted of CD4+ or CD8+ T cells sorted from blood, obtained in a trial of the OX40 agonist ivuxolimab. Source of these receptors: an adult with an advanced solid tumor such as melanoma, head and neck, liver or kidney cancer.

This clone was recorded only once. The chain is built from TRBV7-2 and TRBJ2-5; 8 positions match TRBD2. The V and J ends lost 5 bases and 4 bases, in that order; junction bases with no gene match: 9. Germline assignment: CDR1 SGHTA and CDR2 FQGNSA. The CDR3 consists of 15 residues. In nucleotides, the CDR3 is TGTGCCAGCAGCCCCCGGGGGGGCGCGGGAGAGACCCAGTACTTC. The encoded protein is CASSPRGGAGETQYF. The full variable domain, with the rest looked up from reference TRBV7-2 and TRBJ2-5, is GAGVSQSPSNKVTEKGKDVELRCDPISGHTALYWYRQSLGQGLEFLIYFQGNSAPDKSGLPSDRFSAERTGGSVSTLTIQRTQQEDSAVYLCASSPRGGAGETQYFGPGTRLLVL.

The chain joins TRBV11-3 to TRBJ1-3; D is uncertain. Germline V gene data show CDR1 as SGHNT and CDR2 as YENEEA. V dropped 3 bases and J dropped 0 bases, with 6 bases sitting between them. The CDR3 has 14 residues. Here the CDR3 reads CASSLESSGNTIYF. CDR3 coding DNA: TGTGCCAGCAGCTTGGAGAGCTCTGGAAACACCATATATTTT. The full variable domain, with the rest looked up from reference TRBV11-3 and TRBJ1-3, is EAGVVQSPRYKIIEKKQPVAFWCNPISGHNTLYWYLQNLGQGPELLIRYENEEAVDDSQLPKDRFSAERLKGVDSTLKIQPAELGDSAVYLCASSLESSGNTIYFGEGSWLTVV.

This rearrangement joins TRBV6-1 to TRBJ2-7; a weak D match, TRBD1 (6 bases). Germline-derived CDR1 and CDR2 are MNHNS and SASEGT. This CDR3 contains 14 residues. V shed 8 bases and J shed 3 bases, with 17 bases lying between them. The CDR3 is CASWLGAGLYEQYF. CDR3 in DNA: TGTGCCAGCTGGCTGGGGGCCGGCCTCTACGAGCAGTACTTC.

This sequence joins TRBV25-1 and TRBJ2-7; D call uncertain. This CDR3 is built from 14 residues. V was trimmed by 5 bases and J by 1 base, leaving 12 bases between them. The germline V gene has CDR1 MGHDK and CDR2 SYGVNS. CDR3 in amino acids: CASSFPTPSYEQYF. CDR3 coding DNA: TGTGCCAGCAGTTTTCCCACGCCATCCTACGAGCAGTACTTC.

V usage is TRBV7-9 and J usage is TRBJ2-1; 11 positions match TRBD2. The junction had 2 bases not matched to a gene; V was cut back by 3 bases and J by 7 bases. In germline, CDR1 is SEHNR, CDR2 FQNEAQ (reference sequence). This CDR3 region has 14 residues. CDR3 in amino acids: CASSFSGGGNEQFF. CDR3 DNA sequence: TGTGCCAGCAGCTTTAGCGGGGGGGGTAATGAGCAGTTCTTC.

This chain connects TRBV28 to TRBJ1-2; D not certain. This CDR3 comprises 12 residues. The germline V gene has CDR1 MDHEN and CDR2 SYDVKM. Trimming took 6 bases from V and 2 from J, leaving 7 bases between them. The CDR3, as DNA: TGTGCCAGCAGAACACAAAACTATGGCTACACCTTC. Translation gives CASRTQNYGYTF.

The chain recombines TRBV29-1 with TRBJ2-5; D gene uncertain. Germline lookup yields CDR1 SQVTM and CDR2 ANQGSEA. Trimming took 4 bases from V and 1 from J, leaving 4 bases between them. The CDR3 contains 11 residues. CDR3 protein: CSVVLQETQYF. As DNA, the CDR3 is TGCAGCGTTGTCCTCCAAGAGACCCAGTACTTC.

The rearrangement joins TRBV28 to TRBJ1-2, with D uncertain. Germline V gives CDR1 MDHEN, CDR2 SYDVKM. V dropped 8 bases and J dropped 2 bases, with 6 bases sitting between them. CDR3 length equals 11 residues. The CDR3 loop is CASFSNYGYTF. CDR3 DNA sequence: TGTGCCAGCTTTAGCAACTATGGCTACACCTTC.

The chain joins TRBV5-1 to TRBJ2-1; D gene unclear. Germline CDR1 SGHRS, CDR2 YFSETQ. The CDR3 consists of 15 residues. V was pared by 1 base and J by 2 bases, with 10 bases between. In nucleotides, the CDR3 is TGCGCCAGCAGCTTGAGAACTGGTACCTACAATGAGCAGTTCTTC. The encoded protein is CASSLRTGTYNEQFF. The variable domain in full, completed from reference TRBV5-1 and TRBJ2-1, reads KAGVTQTPRYLIKTRGQQVTLSCSPISGHRSVSWYQQTPGQGLQFLFEYFSETQRNKGNFPGRFSGRQFSNSRSEMNVSTLELGDSALYLCASSLRTGTYNEQFFGPGTRLTVL.

Comments on this clone: Germline is not matched at one junction end, which may reflect a read error. V gene TRBV5-8 combines with J gene TRBJ1-5; the match to TRBD1 covers 11 bases. The CDR3 runs 14 residues. The germline V gene has CDR1 SGHTS and CDR2 YDEGEE. The CDR3 sequence: CASSLGQGGQPQHF. For the CDR3, the DNA is TGTGCCAGCAGTTTGGGACAGGGGGGTCAGCCCCAGCATTTT.

The chain couples TRBV29-1 to TRBJ1-1; the D gene is possibly TRBD1 (5 bases). CDR1 and CDR2 (germline): SQVTM, ANQGSEA. The CDR3 has 13 amino acids. The V and J ends lost 4 bases and 0 bases respectively, with 9 bases between them. DNA for the CDR3: TGCAGCGTTGTGAGGGGACTGAACACTGAAGCTTTCTTT. It encodes CSVVRGLNTEAFF.